The 10 T cell receptor beta chains listed next were all sequenced from one sample in a study of T cell responses to AZD1222 COVID-19 vaccine. TCRdb's copy holds only in-frame clones and misses some; the assay was immunoSEQ multiplex PCR. The sample consists of over 100,000 clones, 87% of them appearing once. The material was peripheral blood, obtained on day 0 of AZD1222 vaccination. The receptor set was obtained from an adult in good health.

The chain joins TRBV18 to TRBJ1-2; D not certain. CDR3 length: 11 amino acids. The V gene lost 2 bases and the J gene lost 7 bases, with 5 bases spanning the gap. Germline CDR1 is KGHSH and CDR2 is LQKENI. In nucleotides, the CDR3 is TGTGCCAGCTCACCAGGAAGTGGCTACACCTTC. As protein: CASSPGSGYTF.

V and J are TRBV5-1 and TRBJ1-2; D ambiguous. The germline V and J ends were trimmed by 7 bases and 1 base, with 8 bases remaining between them. In germline, CDR1 is SGHRS, CDR2 YFSETQ. This CDR3 region has 12 residues. The CDR3 DNA sequence: TGCGCCAGCCGATTACTTAACTATGGCTACACCTTC. Residues: CASRLLNYGYTF.

This clone came up a few times. This chain joins TRBV19 and TRBJ2-7; perhaps D is TRBD1 or TRBD2 (5 bases each). Looked up from germline, CDR1 is LNHDA and CDR2 is SQIVND (reference sequence). V dropped 7 bases and J dropped 2 bases, with 18 bases sitting between them. CDR3 length: 15 amino acids. In DNA, the CDR3 is TGTGCCAGTAAAGCCAAATCGGGACCGGCCTACGAGCAGTACTTC. Residues: CASKAKSGPAYEQYF. Looking up the rest from reference TRBV19 and TRBJ2-7 gives the full variable domain: DGGITQSPKYLFRKEGQNVTLSCEQNLNHDAMYWYRQDPGQGLRLIYYSQIVNDFQKGDIAEGYSVSREKKESFPLTVTSAQKNPTAFYLCASKAKSGPAYEQYFGPGTRLTVT.

The CDR3 region has the DNA TGTGCCAGCAGCGTCCGGGGGTCCGGGGCCAACGTCCTGACTTTC. Translation gives CASSVRGSGANVLTF. The V and J genes are TRBV9 and TRBJ2-6; D possibly corresponds to TRBD2 (6 bases). Trimming left V 2 bases short and J 4 bases short, with 10 bases between. The germline gives CDR1 SGDLS, CDR2 YYNGEE. This CDR3 region has 15 residues.

This sequence joins TRBV29-1 and TRBJ2-2; weak D call: TRBD2 (5 bases). The CDR3 covers 15 residues. Germline V lookup: CDR1 SQVTM, CDR2 ANQGSEA. V gave up 3 bases and J gave up 5 bases, with 16 bases separating them. The CDR3 loop reads CSVDPGSSSTGELFF. Here the CDR3 DNA reads TGCAGCGTTGATCCGGGGAGCTCCTCTACCGGGGAGCTGTTTTTT.

J is TRBJ1-5 and V is TRBV12-3 or TRBV12-4; D not certain. This CDR3 has 12 residues. Deletions cut 5 bases from V and 5 bases from J, with 7 bases between. DNA of the CDR3: TGTGCCAGCAGTCGCGGGGATCAGCCCCAGCATTTT. This sequence encodes CASSRGDQPQHF.

The V call is TRBV28, the J call TRBJ2-5, with D perhaps assigned TRBD1 or TRBD2 (6 bases each). The CDR3 has 16 residues. From germline, CDR1 is MDHEN and CDR2 SYDVKM. V shed 10 bases and J shed 7 bases, with 28 bases lying between them. The CDR3 protein is CATTPGGAAAKGTQYF. The CDR3 DNA sequence: TGTGCCACAACTCCCGGGGGCGCAGCGGCTAAGGGGACCCAGTACTTC. Full variable domain (remainder filled in from reference TRBV28 and TRBJ2-5): DVKVTQSSRYLVKRTGEKVFLECVQDMDHENMFWYRQDPGLGLRLIYFSYDVKMKEKGDIPEGYSVSREKKERFSLILESASTNQTSMYLCATTPGGAAAKGTQYFGPGTRLLVL.

The chain is built from TRBV9 and TRBJ2-6, with TRBD1 identical over 7 bases. The J segment lost 2 bases and the V segment lost 4 bases, leaving 9 bases of the junction unmatched. CDR3 length: 17 amino acids. Germline CDR1 and CDR2: SGDLS and YYNGEE. CDR3 bases: TGTGCCAGCAGCAGACGGACAGGTAGGACTGGGGCCAACGTCCTGACTTTC. Its protein is CASSRRTGRTGANVLTF.

As to this clone: A junction end diverges from the germline sequence, so it may reflect a read error. The chain uses TRBV27 and TRBJ2-1; no definite D call. The length of the CDR3 is 13 residues. Per germline, CDR1 MNHEY and CDR2 SMNVEV (reference sequence). CDR3 in amino acids: CASSLSGNNEQFF. CDR3 bases: TGTGCCAGCAGTCTATCGGGTAACAATGAGCAGTTCTTC.

CDR3 coding DNA: TGTGCCAGCAGTTTCTTGACGGGGAACACAGATACGCAGTATTTT. It specifies CASSFLTGNTDTQYF. J is TRBJ2-3 and V is TRBV28; tentative D call: TRBD2 (5 bases). This CDR3 comprises 15 residues. Germline V lookup: CDR1 MDHEN, CDR2 SYDVKM. V was cut by 3 bases and J by 2 bases, with 12 bases left in between. Drawing the rest from reference TRBV28 and TRBJ2-3, the complete variable domain is DVKVTQSSRYLVKRTGEKVFLECVQDMDHENMFWYRQDPGLGLRLIYFSYDVKMKEKGDIPEGYSVSREKKERFSLILESASTNQTSMYLCASSFLTGNTDTQYFGPGTRLTVL.